These 14 T cell receptor beta chains were sequenced from one sample in a study of blood T cell repertoires in COVID-19. Clones were sequenced by immunoSEQ multiplex PCR, and TCRdb holds only the in-frame ones, with some missing. This table has 15,000 to 16,000 clones, 76% appearing once. The sample comprised peripheral blood. These receptors all come from a man in his 70s with active or convalescent COVID-19.

The chain combines TRBV27 with TRBJ2-1, with D perhaps matching TRBD2 (5 bases). Germline CDR1 MNHEY, CDR2 SMNVEV (reference sequence). This CDR3 has 15 amino acids. The V end lost 5 bases, the J end lost 0 bases, and 11 bases lay between the germline ends. CDR3 bases: TGTGCCAGCAGTCTGCGAGGGAGCTCCTACAATGAGCAGTTCTTC. It yields the protein CASSLRGSSYNEQFF.

The rearrangement links TRBV18 to TRBJ1-1, with D possibly being TRBD1 (5 bases). Germline loops: CDR1 KGHSH, CDR2 LQKENI. This CDR3 has 15 amino acids. Trimming stripped 3 bases from V and 1 base from J, with 12 bases between. CDR3 region: CASSPLPGGNTEAFF. The CDR3 region has the DNA TGTGCCAGCTCACCCTTACCCGGGGGGAACACTGAAGCTTTCTTT.

This clone was detected only a few times. V usage is TRBV5-4 and J usage is TRBJ1-2, with D tentatively TRBD1 (6 bases). CDR1 SGHNT and CDR2 YYREEE come from the germline V gene (reference sequence). V was cut by 4 bases and J by 5 bases, with 12 bases left in between. This CDR3 has 13 amino acids. CDR3 coding DNA: TGTGCCAGCAGCGCCGGGACACTGTATGGCTACACCTTC. Translated, it gives CASSAGTLYGYTF.

The J gene is TRBJ1-5, the V gene TRBV12-3 or TRBV12-4; D is ambiguous. V lost 6 bases and J lost 0, with 6 bases in between. The CDR3 has 13 residues. Written as DNA, the CDR3 is TGTGCCAGCAGGGCCAATAGCAATCAGCCCCAGCATTTT. Its protein product is CASRANSNQPQHF.

This sequence joins TRBV2 and TRBJ1-3, with D unclear. V was clipped by 4 bases and J by 4 bases, with 8 bases between them. Germline values: CDR1 SNHLY, CDR2 FYNNEI. The CDR3 consists of 13 residues. The chain's CDR3 is CASSGGEGNTIYF. Written as DNA, the CDR3 is TGTGCCAGCAGTGGTGGTGAGGGAAACACCATATATTTT.

The CDR3 bases are TGTGCCAGCACCCAGACTTTAACCTACAATGAGCAGTTCTTC. This codes for CASTQTLTYNEQFF. The chain has TRBV6-6 and TRBJ2-1, with no clear D. CDR1 MNHNY and CDR2 SVGAGI come from the germline V gene (reference sequence). CDR3 length equals 14 residues. The V end was cut by 7 bases, the J end by 2 bases, with 12 bases between.

The sample holds a few counts of this clone. The chain links TRBV3-1 (or the pseudogene TRBV3-2) to TRBJ1-1; 11 bases agree with TRBD1. There are 13 residues in the CDR3. Germline V CDR1 and CDR2: LGHDT, YNNKEL (reference sequence). With V trimmed by 4 bases and J by 8 bases, 3 bases remained unmatched. CDR3 amino acids: CASSPGTGGEAFF. The CDR3 nucleotides are TGTGCCAGCAGCCCCGGGACAGGGGGAGAAGCTTTCTTT.

The V and J genes are TRBV11-2 and TRBJ2-7; 8 bases align to TRBD1. Germline CDR1 and CDR2: SGHAT and FQNNGV. The CDR3 is 15 amino acids. Losses at the gene ends were 2 bases for V and 2 bases for J; bases not matched to a gene: 5. This CDR3 reads CASSLSTGEAYEQYF. DNA of the CDR3: TGTGCCAGCAGCTTATCGACAGGGGAAGCCTACGAGCAGTACTTC. The full variable domain, with the rest looked up from reference TRBV11-2 and TRBJ2-7, is EAGVAQSPRYKIIEKRQSVAFWCNPISGHATLYWYQQILGQGPKLLIQFQNNGVVDDSQLPKDRFSAERLKGVDSTLKIQPAKLEDSAVYLCASSLSTGEAYEQYFGPGTRLTVT.

The gene calls are TRBV2 and TRBJ1-6; weak D call: TRBD1 (5 bases). The V and J ends lost 4 bases and 13 bases respectively, with 14 bases between them. The CDR3 has 13 residues. Germline CDR1 reads SNHLY; CDR2 reads FYNNEI. Here the CDR3 DNA reads TGTGCCAGCAGTGGCAGGGAAATGGCGCCCCTCCACTTT. It is translated as CASSGREMAPLHF.

The chain combines TRBV19 with TRBJ2-7; no firm D call. The CDR3 extends over 14 amino acids. Trimming cost V 7 bases and J 2 bases, with 15 bases left between them. Germline V gene sequence: CDR1 LNHDA, CDR2 SQIVND (reference sequence). DNA for the CDR3: TGTGCCAGTACCGCAGGTGCCGCTACCTACGAGCAGTACTTC. Residues: CASTAGAATYEQYF.

CDR3 sequence reads: CASSWGTGPNQPQHF. Here the CDR3 DNA reads TGTGCCAGCAGCTGGGGCACAGGACCCAATCAGCCCCAGCATTTT. The rearrangement uses TRBV11-2 and TRBJ1-5; a weak D match, TRBD1 (5 bases). The CDR3 is 15 residues long. Germline V gives CDR1 SGHAT, CDR2 FQNNGV. Trimming cost V 4 bases and J 3 bases, with 13 bases left between them.

This clone turned up a few times. V gene TRBV7-8 combines with J gene TRBJ2-3; TRBD2 aligns across 8 bases. CDR1 and CDR2 (germline): SGHVS, FQNEAQ. This CDR3 spans 16 amino acids. V was pared by 3 bases and J by 1 base, with 6 bases of the junction left unmatched. In nucleotides, the CDR3 is TGTGCCAGCAGCTTCCTCACTAGCGGAGGCACAGATACGCAGTATTTT. It encodes CASSFLTSGGTDTQYF. Variable domain in full (rest from reference TRBV7-8 and TRBJ2-3): GAGVSQSPRYKVAKRGQDVALRCDPISGHVSLFWYQQALGQGPEFLTYFQNEAQLDKSGLPSDRFFAERPEGSVSTLKIQRTQQEDSAVYLCASSFLTSGGTDTQYFGPGTRLTVL.

The chain links TRBV6-1 to TRBJ1-4; the D is unclear. The CDR3 is 14 residues long. Trimming removed 1 base at V and 5 bases at J, with 8 bases between. Looked up from germline, CDR1 is MNHNS and CDR2 is SASEGT. The CDR3 sequence is CASSEVTGNEKLFF. CDR3 DNA sequence: TGTGCCAGCAGTGAAGTGACGGGGAATGAAAAACTGTTTTTT.

The genes are TRBV28 and TRBJ2-5; perhaps TRBD1 as D (6 bases). Per the germline V gene, CDR1 is MDHEN and CDR2 is SYDVKM. Trimming left V 4 bases short and J 4 bases short, with 16 bases between. CDR3 length: 15 residues. CDR3 in DNA: TGTGCCAGCAGTTCGGTACTAGGGGGTATAGAGACCCAGTACTTC. It yields the protein CASSSVLGGIETQYF. The full variable domain, its missing parts supplied by reference TRBV28 and TRBJ2-5, is DVKVTQSSRYLVKRTGEKVFLECVQDMDHENMFWYRQDPGLGLRLIYFSYDVKMKEKGDIPEGYSVSREKKERFSLILESASTNQTSMYLCASSSVLGGIETQYFGPGTRLLVL.